This TCR beta chain is drawn from a study of breast tumors, draining lymph nodes, adjacent tissues. TCRdb re-analysed the multiplex PCR reads in MiXCR, keeping a single row per CDR3 protein. The table includes 200,000 to 300,000 distinct CDR3 sequences, 30% to 35% detected once. Breast cancer patients provided tissue from their axillary draining lymph nodes. The CDR3 spans 12 residues. Germline values: CDR1 SGHTA, CDR2 FQGNSA. With 1 base removed from V and 12 bases from J, the gap between germline ends came to 10 bases. Sequencing used axillary lymph node tissue. The TCR sequence derives from a female donor with breast cancer. Some clones in this sample may be carry-over from other donors' samples. The chain is built from TRBV7-2 and TRBJ2-1, with D unclear. The CDR3 nucleotides read TGTGCCAGCAGCTTAGGAGGATGGGGGCAGTTCTTC. This encodes CASSLGGWGQFF.